The sequence of this T cell receptor beta chain was determined in a study of shared clonotypes between healthy human individuals. Notes on the study in general: Some naive CD4 clonotypes, 4% to 6%, turned up in common across a handful of donors. A limitation of the genetic and exposure-history diversity represented arose from few donors.

With regard to this clone: Its antigen is undetermined.

Each donor was a Caucasian adult residing in Nashville, Tennessee. The CDR3 consists of 13 residues. Trimming stripped 6 bases from V and 7 bases from J, with 15 bases between. Germline values: CDR1 MNHEY, CDR2 SVGAGI. Profiling relied on immunoSEQ multiplex PCR, and the TCRdb table lists in-frame clones only, not all of them. This repertoire shows some 2,000,000 clones, nearly 97% found once; its top ten account for over 0.1%. The sequenced material came from naive CD4+ T cells sorted from blood. Subset defined: CD45RA+ positively selected. This TCR was recovered from a man younger than 35 in good health. This chain joins TRBV6-5 and TRBJ1-2, with a weak D call TRBD1 (5 bases). The chain's CDR3 is CASSLDRASGYTF. In DNA, the CDR3 is TGTGCCAGCAGCCTAGACAGAGCCTCTGGCTACACCTTC.